This TCR beta chain was recorded in a study of CD8+ T cells in alopecia areata. In germline, CDR1 is SGHNT, CDR2 YYREEE (reference sequence). This CDR3 contains 16 residues. J was trimmed by 2 bases and V by 0 bases; bases with no gene match: 5. As to treatment: oral pan-JAK inhibitor, 5-10 mg twice daily. Collection of lesional scalp punch biopsies and peripheral blood was performed in alopecia areata patients. This clone was counted a few times. It was cDNA, reverse transcribed from extracted RNA, that served as the sequencing template. Some clones are missing from TCRdb's copy, which holds only in-frame ones; the method was immunoSEQ multiplex PCR. The sample consists of approximately 6,900 clones, around 70% of them appearing once.

The sequencing used skin, collected at week 4, from a patient treated with tofacitinib. The TCR sequence derives from a human donor with alopecia areata. The chain joins TRBV5-4 to TRBJ2-3; 8 positions match TRBD2. DNA of the CDR3: TGTGCCAGCAGCTTGGTAGCGGGGATCACCACAGATACGCAGTATTTT. This sequence encodes CASSLVAGITTDTQYF.